These T cell receptor beta chains were read from a single sample in a study of human CD8 memory T cell subsets. TCRdb reprocessed the 5' RACE reads and reports one entry per CDR3 protein, with no DNA. The sample data list 7,000 to 8,500 distinct CDR3 sequences. Input material: CD8+ T cells from PBMCs. Receptor source: a human donor in good health. Each CDR3 is given with its conserved first and last residue. Size is stated for part of the rows, as once, few or many counts, or as a class when the clone is expanded.

-	TRBV12-2	16	TRBJ2-3	CASRLVWDRLGDTQYF
medium-sized	TRBV20-1	14	TRBJ2-4	CSAREDSLEYIQYF
-	TRBV27	13	TRBJ2-7	CASNSLADHEQYF
-	TRBV30	13	TRBJ1-2	CAWSVGPGGHYTF
-	TRBV6-5	15	TRBJ2-1	CASSYSLARQNEQFF
-	TRBV5-4	14	TRBJ2-5	CASSLERTGNAQYF
medium-sized	TRBV2	14	TRBJ2-3	CASSESIGTDTQYF
-	TRBV14	17	TRBJ2-7	CASSQAPGQVTTYEQYF
medium-sized	TRBV5-1	14	TRBJ2-2	CASSPPGSTGELFF
medium-sized	TRBV9	15	TRBJ1-5	CASSVGGAGLQPQHF
-	TRBV5-1	14	TRBJ2-7	CASSYGTGGYEQYF
-	TRBV20-1	13	TRBJ2-1	CSVLPTSINEQFF
-	TRBV27	14	TRBJ1-1	CASSSRASPGEAFF
-	TRBV20-1	14	TRBJ1-4	CSASPGQGWEKLFF
-	TRBV5-1	16	TRBJ2-1	CASSLDGTSGYNEQFF
large	TRBV28	14	TRBJ2-4	CATRLAGAKNIQYF
-	TRBV7-8	15	TRBJ2-7	CASSLAMAGGTEQYF
-	TRBV7-8	15	TRBJ2-2	CASSGGLLNTGELFF
-	TRBV20-1	19	TRBJ1-6	CSARVNVIGRLSYNSPLHF
-	TRBV19	14	TRBJ2-7	CATQMTGGGYEQYF
-	TRBV27	13	TRBJ2-1	CAAGAGKYNEQFF
-	TRBV12-3/TRBV12-4	18	TRBJ2-1	CASRPPTTRSSSYNEQFF
medium-sized	TRBV28	17	TRBJ1-5	CASSLGVERSGNQPQHF
-	TRBV9	13	TRBJ2-1	CASERENENEQFF
-	TRBV16	13	TRBJ2-2	CASSQQGTGELFF
-	TRBV28	13	TRBJ2-1	CASSPGLADEQFF
-	TRBV29-1	14	TRBJ2-1	CSVERPSEYNEQFF
-	TRBV19	13	TRBJ2-1	CASSITGSGEQFF
-	TRBV6-2/TRBV6-3	13	TRBJ1-2	CASSLGQDYGYTF
-	TRBV5-1	14	TRBJ2-4	CASSLAGEQNIQYF
-	TRBV29-1	14	TRBJ2-1	CSVDRLAGAREQFF
-	TRBV2	13	TRBJ2-4	CASSEFQSNIQYF
-	TRBV27	14	TRBJ2-4	CASSLLGAKNIQYF
-	TRBV4-1	15	TRBJ2-1	CASSPPTGTYNEQFF
-	TRBV6-1	13	TRBJ2-3	CASRLINTDTQYF
-	TRBV28	13	TRBJ2-7	CASVLAGTYEQYF
-	TRBV5-6	12	TRBJ2-3	CASSFTGDTQYF
-	TRBV27	14	TRBJ2-1	CASRPTGKNNEQFF
-	TRBV14	13	TRBJ2-7	CASRDRSSYEQYF
medium-sized	TRBV7-9	15	TRBJ2-5	CASSRQGTLQETQYF
-	TRBV5-1	13	TRBJ1-2	CASSLEGSYGYTF
-	TRBV7-9	16	TRBJ2-2	CASRGLSGQNTGELFF
-	TRBV28	14	TRBJ2-7	CASKESGSSYEQYF
-	TRBV5-6	14	TRBJ1-1	CASSPTEMNTEAFF
-	TRBV5-1	21	TRBJ2-3	CASSRGLPGLAARSSTDTQYF
-	TRBV29-1	15	TRBJ2-7	CSVEIGDPGAYEQYF
-	TRBV2	16	TRBJ2-1	CASSEEIAGGYNEQFF
-	TRBV20-1	14	TRBJ1-2	CSAQAGTGIYGYTF
medium-sized	TRBV11-2	13	TRBJ1-2	CASSLESGGGYTF
-	TRBV7-3	17	TRBJ2-3	CASSLKDPWDYTDTQYF
-	TRBV30	16	TRBJ1-5	CAWSQATFGSNQPQHF
-	TRBV9	15	TRBJ2-5	CASSVSSGRGETQYF
-	TRBV11-2	12	TRBJ2-1	CASSRGKNEQFF